Below are 14 T cell receptor beta chains sequenced from a single sample in a study of cytomegalovirus exposure and HLA in healthy donors. PCR used 60 Vbeta primers and 13 Jbeta primers. Clones were read by immunoSEQ multiplex PCR, and TCRdb kept only the in-frame ones, dropping some. The sample yields under 200,000 clones, 65% to 85% seen once. The sample was PBMCs. The source is a woman between 35 and 50 years old in good health and CMV-seropositive.

The chain carries TRBV4-1 and TRBJ2-7; weak D call: TRBD2 (5 bases). This CDR3 region has 16 residues. The V gene's germline CDR1 is MGHRA and CDR2 YSYEKL. The germline V and J ends were trimmed by 1 base and 2 bases, with 15 bases remaining between them. The CDR3 coding sequence is TGCGCCAGCAGCCAAGTTGAGGGCGGAAACCCCTACGAGCAGTACTTC. As protein: CASSQVEGGNPYEQYF.

The gene calls are TRBV13 and TRBJ2-7; 7 bases line up with TRBD1. Germline V gene lookup returns CDR1 PRHDT and CDR2 FYEKMQ (reference sequence). J lost 1 base, V lost 3 bases, and 6 bases had no gene match. The CDR3 runs to 15 residues. The CDR3 DNA reads TGTGCCAGCAGCTTTAGAGGGACAGCTTCCTACGAGCAGTACTTC. Amino acid sequence: CASSFRGTASYEQYF.

CDR3 nucleotides: TGTGCCTGGAGCCCCCTCCCCTATGGCTACACCTTC. Translated: CAWSPLPYGYTF. V usage is TRBV30 and J usage is TRBJ1-2, with D unclear. This CDR3 has 12 amino acids. Germline CDR1 GTSNPN, CDR2 SVGIG (reference sequence). The ends were cut back, 3 bases at V and 4 bases at J, with 9 bases in the middle.

This chain connects TRBV7-6 to TRBJ1-5; D not resolved. The CDR3 length is 15 residues. Germline V gene lookup returns CDR1 SGHVS and CDR2 FNYEAQ. Between the trimmed V and J ends, which lost 0 bases and 4 bases, there was a span of 10 bases. The CDR3 bases are TGTGCCAGCAGCTTAGCCGGGGATAGAAATCAGCCCCAGCATTTT. The encoded protein is CASSLAGDRNQPQHF.

V is TRBV30 and J is TRBJ1-1, with D maybe TRBD1 (5 bases). Germline assignment: CDR1 GTSNPN and CDR2 SVGIG (reference sequence). The CDR3 is 15 residues long. V shed 6 bases and J shed 1 base, with 18 bases lying between them. CDR3 sequence (DNA): TGTGCCTGTAGCCCAATGACAGTTTGGAACACTGAAGCTTTCTTT. It translates to CACSPMTVWNTEAFF. Full variable domain (rest looked up from reference TRBV30 and TRBJ1-1): SQTIHQWPATLVQPVGSPLSLECTVEGTSNPNLYWYRQAAGRGLQLLFYSVGIGQISSEVPQNLSASRPQDRQFILSSKKLLLSDSGFYLCACSPMTVWNTEAFFGQGTRLTVV.

This clone came up once. The V gene is TRBV2, the J gene TRBJ2-7; D gene uncertain. Germline-derived CDR1 and CDR2 are SNHLY and FYNNEI. The CDR3 is made up of 16 amino acids. Trimming took 4 bases from V and 0 from J, leaving 16 bases between them. CDR3 loop: CASSGVRSLVSYEQYF. Here the CDR3 DNA reads TGTGCCAGCAGTGGGGTCCGCAGTCTAGTCTCCTACGAGCAGTACTTC.

This clone occurred once. At one of its ends the junction is not consistent with the germline gene, which may arise from a read error. The chain uses TRBV18 and TRBJ2-5, with D unresolved. The V gene's germline CDR1 is KGHSH and CDR2 LQKENI. There are 13 residues in the CDR3. The CDR3 nucleotides are TGTGCCAGCTCACCGAAAAACCAAGAGGCCCAGTACTTC. Translating gives CASSPKNQEAQYF.

V usage is TRBV5-1 and J usage is TRBJ1-1; tentative D call: TRBD1 (5 bases). Looked up from germline, CDR1 is SGHRS and CDR2 is YFSETQ. The CDR3 contains 13 residues. V gave up 2 bases and J gave up 3 bases, with 8 bases separating them. CDR3 region: CASSFDRYTEAFF. DNA of the CDR3: TGCGCCAGCAGCTTTGACAGATACACTGAAGCTTTCTTT.

This CDR3 is CASNQGAGGPETQYF. The CDR3 region has the DNA TGCGCCAGCAACCAGGGAGCGGGGGGGCCAGAGACCCAGTACTTC. J is TRBJ2-5 and V is TRBV5-1, with 10 bases that match TRBD2. Germline trimming cut 6 bases from V and 4 bases from J; bases unmatched to any gene: 9. CDR3 length: 15 residues. The germline V gene has CDR1 SGHRS and CDR2 YFSETQ.

The chain employs TRBV6-5 and TRBJ2-1; 11 nucleotides agree with TRBD2. The J segment lost 3 bases and the V segment lost 5 bases, leaving 3 bases of the junction unmatched. Germline CDR1 and CDR2: MNHEY and SVGAGI. The CDR3 contains 15 residues. In DNA, the CDR3 is TGTGCCAGCAGTCTACTAGCGGGGGACTACAATGAGCAGTTCTTC. Amino acids: CASSLLAGDYNEQFF.

This clone was seen a handful of times. V is TRBV19 and J is TRBJ2-7, with D possibly TRBD2 on 5 matching bases. The CDR3 runs to 15 residues. Deletions cut 8 bases from V and 0 bases from J, with 17 bases between. CDR1 LNHDA and CDR2 SQIVND come from the germline V gene (reference sequence). CDR3 sequence: CASRGGGPASYEQYF. CDR3 nucleotide sequence: TGTGCCAGTCGGGGTGGTGGTCCCGCCTCCTACGAGCAGTACTTC.

The V gene is TRBV5-6, the J gene TRBJ2-1, with a weak D call TRBD2 (6 bases). Per the germline V gene, CDR1 is SGHDT and CDR2 is YYEEEE. Trimming left V 4 bases short and J 3 bases short, with 14 bases between. The CDR3 runs to 15 residues. The CDR3 here is CASSRGTDHYNEQFF. The CDR3 region has the DNA TGTGCCAGCAGCCGGGGGACGGACCACTACAATGAGCAGTTCTTC.

CDR3: CASSSFGTANTEAFF. The CDR3 DNA follows: TGTGCCAGCAGCAGCTTTGGGACAGCGAACACTGAAGCTTTCTTT. V usage is TRBV7-8 and J usage is TRBJ1-1; TRBD1 matches at 7 bases. Germline-derived CDR1 and CDR2 are SGHVS and FQNEAQ. V lost 5 bases, J lost 1 base, and 7 bases stayed unmatched. This CDR3 is 15 amino acids long.

The sample holds one count of this clone. The chain is built from TRBV7-3 and TRBJ2-1; 8 positions match TRBD1. The ends lost 4 bases at V and 1 base at J; junction bases unmatched: 3. Per germline, CDR1 SGHTA and CDR2 FQGTGA. This CDR3 is built from 15 residues. The CDR3 is CASSSTGGSYNEQFF. CDR3 nucleotides: TGTGCCAGCAGCTCCACAGGGGGATCCTACAATGAGCAGTTCTTC.